Listed here are 23 T cell receptor beta chains from one sample, sequenced in a study of T cells in women clearing cervical HPV infection. Sequencing was performed with immunoSEQ multiplex PCR; in TCRdb, only in-frame clones are kept and a portion is missing. Its listing shows 36,000 or so clones. The source material was blood buffy coat. The source is a woman aged 18 to 69 with a cervical HPV16 infection that either progressed to CIN3+ or cleared (not recorded which).

To note about this clone: Read data end 3 residues before the CDR3 end; the end is taken from the germline J gene. V and J are TRBV7-2 and TRBJ2-4; D is perhaps TRBD1 (6 bases). The CDR3 runs 13 residues. Germline loops: CDR1 SGHTA, CDR2 FQGNSA. The covered CDR3 bases are TGTGCCAGCAGCGTAACAGGGTTCTATGGT. Translation gives CASSVTGFYG. The whole CDR3 sequence is CASSVTGFYGQYF. Supplemented by reference TRBV7-2 and TRBJ2-4, the full variable domain reads GAGVSQSPSNKVTEKGKDVELRCDPISGHTALYWYRQSLGQGLEFLIYFQGNSAPDKSGLPSDRFSAERTGGSVSTLTIQRTQQEDSAVYLCASSVTGFYGQYFGAGTRLSVL.

Partial CDR3 DNA: TGTGCCAGCAGCTCAGGGTTCAGCTCCTCCTACGAC. This encodes CASSSGFSSSYD. Given in full, the CDR3 is CASSSGFSSSYDYTF. This chain connects TRBV7-2 to TRBJ1-2; D is possibly TRBD1 (5 bases). The read falls 3 residues short of the CDR3 end, and the missing part is taken from the germline J gene. The germline V gene has CDR1 SGHTA and CDR2 FQGNSA. The CDR3 totals 15 residues.

As for this clone: The sequenced fragment ends 3 residues before the CDR3 boundary, so the rest is inferred from the germline J gene. Other nucleotide sequences in the sample specify the same CDR3. This chain uses TRBV19 with TRBJ2-5; TRBD1 might be the D (6 bases). The CDR3 spans 15 residues. Per germline, CDR1 LNHDA and CDR2 SQIVND (reference sequence). Trimming took off 3 bases at V and 1 base at J, with 12 bases between the two ends. CDR3 protein: CASSIPGATQETQYF. The sequenced part of the CDR3 DNA is TGTGCCAGTAGTATTCCAGGGGCAACCCAAGAGACC.

Turning to this clone: The read ends 3 residues shy of where the CDR3 ends; the end is completed using the germline J gene. This chain links TRBV7-9 with TRBJ2-5, with D possibly matching TRBD1 (6 bases). CDR3 length: 14 residues. V was cut by 5 bases and J by 5 bases, with 15 bases left in between. Per the germline V gene, CDR1 is SEHNR and CDR2 is FQNEAQ (reference sequence). CDR3 sequence reads: CASSNLQGSETQYF. The DNA read from the CDR3 is TGTGCCAGCAGCAACCTACAGGGTTCGGAGACC. Using reference TRBV7-9 and TRBJ2-5 for the parts outside the CDR3, the full variable domain is DTGVSQNPRHKITKRGQNVTFRCDPISEHNRLYWYRQTLGQGPEFLTYFQNEAQLEKSRLLSDRFSAERPKGSFSTLEIQRTEQGDSAMYLCASSNLQGSETQYFGPGTRLLVL.

For this clone: Read sequence stops 3 residues before the CDR3 end, and the germline J gene provides the missing end. The rearrangement uses TRBV19 and TRBJ2-7; D gene uncertain. The CDR3 is 11 amino acids. Germline loops: CDR1 LNHDA, CDR2 SQIVND (reference sequence). V lost 4 bases to trimming and J lost 4 bases, with 5 bases between them. The sequenced part of the CDR3 DNA is TGTGCCAGTAGTACAGGTTACGAG. It is translated as CASSTGYE. Given in full, the CDR3 is CASSTGYEQYF.

As concerns this clone: Coverage ceases 3 residues before the CDR3 finishes, and the germline J gene fills in the end. The V call is TRBV20-1, the J call TRBJ2-5; 7 positions match TRBD2. The junction had 3 bases not matched to a gene; V was cut back by 1 base and J by 1 base. The CDR3 sequence is 14 residues long. CDR1 is DFQATT, CDR2 SNEGSKA, per germline (reference sequence). CDR3 DNA (partial): TGCAGTGCTAGAGTAGGCGGGGGCCAAGAGACC. It encodes CSARVGGGQET. The whole CDR3 reads CSARVGGGQETQYF.

As for this clone: Coverage ceases 3 residues before the CDR3 finishes, and the germline J gene fills in the end. The gene calls are TRBV7-2 and TRBJ2-3, with TRBD2 identical over 7 bases. The CDR3 contains 14 residues. Germline CDR1 and CDR2: SGHTA and FQGNSA. The V and J ends lost 7 bases and 2 bases, in that order; junction bases with no gene match: 6. CDR3 protein: CASKAGLNTDTQYF. The CDR3 DNA, read in part, is TGTGCCAGCAAGGCGGGACTAAACACAGATACG.

Remarks on this clone: Coverage ceases 3 residues before the CDR3 finishes, and the germline J gene fills in the end. The J gene is TRBJ2-4, the V gene TRBV7-9; D unresolved. The CDR3 spans 14 residues. CDR1 and CDR2 from the germline V gene are SEHNR and FQNEAQ (reference sequence). CDR3 DNA, as far as it was read: TGTGCCAGCAGCTCATCTCCGAGAAACTATGGT. The encoded protein is CASSSSPRNYG. In full, the CDR3 is CASSSSPRNYGQYF. The full variable domain, completed using reference TRBV7-9 and TRBJ2-4, is DTGVSQNPRHKITKRGQNVTFRCDPISEHNRLYWYRQTLGQGPEFLTYFQNEAQLEKSRLLSDRFSAERPKGSFSTLEIQRTEQGDSAMYLCASSSSPRNYGQYFGAGTRLSVL.

Of note for this clone: From the germline J gene comes the end of the CDR3, since the read stops 3 residues before it. This chain connects TRBV9 to TRBJ2-2; D is possibly TRBD1 (5 bases). The germline gives CDR1 SGDLS, CDR2 YYNGEE. The CDR3 length is 11 residues. CDR3: CASSVLRGLFF. Incomplete CDR3 DNA: TGTGCCAGCAGCGTATTAAGGGGG.

Concerning this clone itself: Coverage ceases 3 residues before the CDR3 finishes, and the germline J gene fills in the end. This chain connects TRBV6-1 to TRBJ2-7; possible D gene TRBD1, 5 bases. The germline V gene has CDR1 MNHNS and CDR2 SASEGT. There are 14 residues in the CDR3. V shed 3 bases and J shed 2 bases, with 11 bases lying between them. The chain's CDR3 is CASSETVRTYEQYF. The sequenced part of the CDR3 DNA is TGTGCCAGCAGTGAGACAGTCCGAACCTACGAG.

With regard to this clone: The DNA ends 3 residues before the CDR3 does, and the rest of the CDR3 is filled in from the germline J gene. The chain joins TRBV20-1 to TRBJ2-1, with a tentative D call TRBD2 (6 bases). The V and J ends lost 6 bases and 9 bases respectively, with 24 bases between them. Germline-derived CDR1 and CDR2 are DFQATT and SNEGSKA (reference sequence). This CDR3 has 15 amino acids. The sequenced part of the CDR3 DNA is TGCAGTGCGGGCGATCTGGGGGGTTCACATCCTGAG. The encoded protein is CSAGDLGGSHPE. The full CDR3 protein is CSAGDLGGSHPEQFF.

Turning to this clone: The read terminates 3 residues ahead of where the CDR3 ends, so the germline J gene completes it. The chain joins TRBV20-1 to TRBJ2-3; 7 bases line up with TRBD2. Germline assignment: CDR1 DFQATT and CDR2 SNEGSKA (reference sequence). The CDR3 is 14 residues long. J was trimmed by 2 bases and V by 1 base; bases with no gene match: 3. The DNA read from the CDR3 is TGCAGTGCTAGAGTGGCGGGGGACACAGATACG. It specifies CSARVAGDTDT. The CDR3 in its entirety is CSARVAGDTDTQYF.

Regarding this clone: The CDR3 end falls 3 residues outside the read, so it is completed with the germline J gene. J is TRBJ2-7 and V is TRBV20-1; 8 bases are shared with TRBD2. Trimming removed 6 bases from V and 6 bases from J; junction bases left unmatched: 13. The germline V gene has CDR1 DFQATT and CDR2 SNEGSKA (reference sequence). This CDR3 is built from 14 residues. The CDR3 DNA, read in part, is TGCAGTGCAACGAAGAAGACTAGCGTTCTCGAG. It specifies CSATKKTSVLE. The CDR3, in full, reads CSATKKTSVLEQYF.

A remark on this clone: The CDR3 is cut off 3 residues early in the read; its end comes from the germline J gene. The chain employs TRBV5-4 and TRBJ1-2; 10 positions match TRBD1. CDR1 is SGHNT and CDR2 is YYREEE in the germline V gene (reference sequence). This CDR3 spans 15 amino acids. V dropped 4 bases and J dropped 2; count of bases not matched to a gene: 5. CDR3 residues: CASSTPGQGNYGYTF. The covered CDR3 bases are TGTGCCAGCAGCACGCCGGGACAGGGGAACTATGGC.

A remark on this clone: The CDR3 extends 3 residues past the end of the read, so its final part is completed from the germline J gene. The chain has TRBV2 and TRBJ2-2; no firm D call. V was trimmed by 8 bases and J by 3 bases, leaving 7 bases between them. Germline loops: CDR1 SNHLY, CDR2 FYNNEI. This CDR3 has 12 residues. The CDR3 bases that were read are TGTGCCAGCCGAAGCGACACCGGGGAG. It codes for CASRSDTGE. The whole CDR3 reads CASRSDTGELFF.

A note on this clone: Read coverage stops 3 residues before the CDR3 terminus; the germline J gene supplies the remainder. This chain joins TRBV7-2 and TRBJ1-4; TRBD1 is a possible D gene (5 bases). V shed 5 bases and J shed 5 bases, with 15 bases lying between them. The V gene's germline CDR1 is SGHTA and CDR2 FQGNSA. This CDR3 contains 15 residues. Here the CDR3 reads CASSIRGGANEKLFF. Incomplete CDR3 DNA: TGTGCCAGCAGCATAAGGGGAGGAGCGAATGAAAAA.

Comments on this clone: Read coverage stops 3 residues before the CDR3 terminus; the germline J gene supplies the remainder. The rearrangement uses TRBV20-1 and TRBJ2-3; TRBD2 aligns across 7 bases. J gave up 5 bases and V 5 bases, and 16 bases lay outside the gene matches. The CDR3 loop spans 16 amino acids. Germline V gene data show CDR1 as DFQATT and CDR2 as SNEGSKA (reference sequence). The covered CDR3 bases are TGCAGTGCTCCACGAGCGGGGAGGGGAATCAGAGATACG. Translating it yields CSAPRAGRGIRDT. In full, the CDR3 is CSAPRAGRGIRDTQYF.

Remarks on this clone: The read stops 3 residues short of the end of the CDR3; the missing end is completed from the germline J gene. This chain joins TRBV20-1 and TRBJ2-3; the match to TRBD2 covers 12 bases. Germline V gene lookup returns CDR1 DFQATT and CDR2 SNEGSKA (reference sequence). This CDR3 spans 14 amino acids. The CDR3 reads CSARILAGGETQYF. The CDR3 bases that were read are TGCAGTGCTAGAATCCTAGCGGGAGGGGAGACG.

Note on this clone: The read halts 3 residues ahead of the CDR3 end, with the missing end drawn from the germline J gene. This rearrangement joins TRBV7-3 to TRBJ2-1; 8 nucleotides agree with TRBD2. Losses at the gene ends were 3 bases for V and 6 bases for J; bases not matched to a gene: 4. This CDR3 region has 14 residues. Per the germline V gene, CDR1 is SGHTA and CDR2 is FQGTGA. The DNA read from the CDR3 is TGTGCCAGCAGCTTGACCGGGACTAGCAATGAG. Its protein product is CASSLTGTSNE. The full CDR3 protein reads CASSLTGTSNEQFF.

In regard to this clone: Read data end 3 residues before the CDR3 end; the end is taken from the germline J gene. The chain couples TRBV10-1 to TRBJ2-7, with 7 bases identical to TRBD1. Trimming at V came to 8 bases and at J to 4 bases, leaving 8 bases not matched to a gene. Germline CDR1 and CDR2: WNHNN and SYGVQD (reference sequence). The length of the CDR3 is 13 residues. The DNA read from the CDR3 is TGCGCCAGCGTAACGACAGGGACGTACGAG. Protein sequence: CASVTTGTYE. In full, the CDR3 reads CASVTTGTYEQYF.

Comments on this clone: The read ends 3 residues before the CDR3 terminus; that terminus is restored from the germline J gene. This chain uses TRBV14 with TRBJ2-5; maybe TRBD1 (5 bases). Looked up from germline, CDR1 is SGHDN and CDR2 is FVKESK. Deletions cut 1 base from V and 4 bases from J, with 13 bases between. CDR3 length: 15 residues. The CDR3 sequence is CASSQVSAGRETQYF. CDR3 DNA, as far as it was read: TGTGCCAGCAGCCAAGTAAGTGCAGGGCGAGAGACC.

Turning to this clone: The read ends 3 residues before the CDR3 terminus; that terminus is restored from the germline J gene. The chain couples TRBV5-1 to TRBJ1-4, with 7 bases fitting TRBD1. After removal of 7 bases from V and 0 bases from J, the junction contained 6 bases not matched to a gene. The CDR3 spans 15 residues. Germline CDR1 and CDR2: SGHRS and YFSETQ. The CDR3 sequence is CASGQDDPTNEKLFF. Incomplete CDR3 DNA: TGCGCCAGCGGACAGGACGACCCAACTAATGAAAAA. Looking up the rest from reference TRBV5-1 and TRBJ1-4 gives the full variable domain: KAGVTQTPRYLIKTRGQQVTLSCSPISGHRSVSWYQQTPGQGLQFLFEYFSETQRNKGNFPGRFSGRQFSNSRSEMNVSTLELGDSALYLCASGQDDPTNEKLFFGSGTQLSVL.

As for this clone: The read stops 3 residues short of the end of the CDR3; the missing end is completed from the germline J gene. The chain joins TRBV5-8 to TRBJ1-5, with TRBD1 matching over 7 bases. The V segment lost 2 bases and the J segment 6 bases; nucleotides outside the gene matches: 8. Germline loops: CDR1 SGHTS, CDR2 YDEGEE. The length of the CDR3 is 15 residues. CDR3 bases read: TGTGCCAGCAGCTTAAGGACAGGCGATACTCAGCCC. Amino acids: CASSLRTGDTQP. The whole CDR3 reads CASSLRTGDTQPQHF.